Detailed here is one TCR beta chain. Antigen specificity is unknown. This CDR3 is 15 amino acids long. Germline CDR1 SGHVS, CDR2 FQNEAQ. The J segment lost 8 bases and the V segment lost 1 base, leaving 4 bases of the junction unmatched. These data come from a study of resident and recirculating memory T cells in vitiligo. The wider study: Genomic DNA was extracted from whole homogenized samples, with no cell sorting.

The method was immunoSEQ multiplex PCR; TCRdb's version includes in-frame clones alone and lacks a portion of them. Among about 42,000 clones listed, around 90% were seen once. Whole-study results and caveats: Different lesions suggested infiltration by different T cell clones.

The clonotype comes from a male donor with vitiligo. The genes are TRBV7-8 and TRBJ1-4, with 10 bases matching TRBD1. Sequenced material: blood. The CDR3 DNA is TGTGCCAGCAGCTTAGTTGGGACAGGGGAAGAAAAACTGTTTTTT. It is translated as CASSLVGTGEEKLFF.